This TCR beta chain was sequenced for a study of OX40 agonist ivuxolimab in advanced cancers. Repertoires were generated with immunoSEQ multiplex PCR, while TCRdb's copy carries only in-frame clones and drops some. The sample contains 55,000 to 70,000 clones, under 90% of which appear only once. The V end was cut by 7 bases, the J end by 4 bases, with 26 bases between. CDR1 and CDR2 (germline): SQVTM, ANQGSEA. The CDR3 loop spans 18 amino acids. The receptor's source is an adult with an advanced solid tumor such as melanoma, head and neck, liver or kidney cancer. The specimen comprised CD4+ or CD8+ T cells sorted from blood, sampled in a trial of the OX40 agonist ivuxolimab. J is TRBJ2-6 and V is TRBV29-1; weak D call: TRBD1 (5 bases). The CDR3 here is CSAVAQGSRKGGANVLTF. The DNA for the CDR3 is TGCAGCGCCGTTGCGCAGGGATCCCGAAAAGGGGGGGCCAACGTCCTGACTTTC.